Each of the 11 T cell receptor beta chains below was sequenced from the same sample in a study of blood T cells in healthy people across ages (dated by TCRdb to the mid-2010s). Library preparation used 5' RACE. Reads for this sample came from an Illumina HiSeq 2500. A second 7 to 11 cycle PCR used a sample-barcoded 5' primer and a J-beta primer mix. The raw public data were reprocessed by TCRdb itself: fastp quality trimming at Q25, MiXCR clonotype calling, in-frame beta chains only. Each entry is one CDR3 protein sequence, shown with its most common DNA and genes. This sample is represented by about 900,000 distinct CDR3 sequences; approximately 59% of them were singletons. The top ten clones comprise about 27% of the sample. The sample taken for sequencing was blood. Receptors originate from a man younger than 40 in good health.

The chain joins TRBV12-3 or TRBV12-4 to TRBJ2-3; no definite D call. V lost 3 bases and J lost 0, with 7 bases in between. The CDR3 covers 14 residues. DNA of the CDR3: TGTGCCAGCAGTTTCCCTGCCAGCACAGATACGCAGTATTTT. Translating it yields CASSFPASTDTQYF.

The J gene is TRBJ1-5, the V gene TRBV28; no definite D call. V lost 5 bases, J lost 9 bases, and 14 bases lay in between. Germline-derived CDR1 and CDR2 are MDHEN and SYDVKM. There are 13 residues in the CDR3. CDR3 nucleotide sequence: TGTGCCAGCAGTAACGGGGTTGCTCTGCCCCAGCATTTT. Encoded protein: CASSNGVALPQHF.

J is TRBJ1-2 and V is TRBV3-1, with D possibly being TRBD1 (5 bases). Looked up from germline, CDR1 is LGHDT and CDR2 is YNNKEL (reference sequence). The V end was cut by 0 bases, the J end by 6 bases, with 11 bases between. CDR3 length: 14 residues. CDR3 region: CASSQDCRENGYTF. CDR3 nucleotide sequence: TGTGCCAGCAGCCAAGACTGCAGGGAGAATGGCTACACCTTC.

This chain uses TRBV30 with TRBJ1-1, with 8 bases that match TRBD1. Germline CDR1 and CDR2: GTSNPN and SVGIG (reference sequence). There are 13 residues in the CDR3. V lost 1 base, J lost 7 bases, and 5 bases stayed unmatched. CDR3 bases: TGTGCCTGGAGTGGCCGGACAGGGAATGAAGCTTTCTTT. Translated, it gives CAWSGRTGNEAFF.

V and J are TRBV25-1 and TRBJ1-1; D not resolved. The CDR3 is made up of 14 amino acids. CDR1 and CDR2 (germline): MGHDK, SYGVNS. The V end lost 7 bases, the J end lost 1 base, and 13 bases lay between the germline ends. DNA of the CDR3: TGTGCCAGCACCAAGGACGGGAGGAACACTGAAGCTTTCTTT. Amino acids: CASTKDGRNTEAFF.

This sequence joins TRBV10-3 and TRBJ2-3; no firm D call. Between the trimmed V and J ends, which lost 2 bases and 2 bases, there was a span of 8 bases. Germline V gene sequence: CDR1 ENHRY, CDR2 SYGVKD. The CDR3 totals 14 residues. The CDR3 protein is CAISEAPSTDTQYF. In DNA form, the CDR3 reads TGTGCCATCAGTGAGGCGCCTTCCACAGATACGCAGTATTTT.

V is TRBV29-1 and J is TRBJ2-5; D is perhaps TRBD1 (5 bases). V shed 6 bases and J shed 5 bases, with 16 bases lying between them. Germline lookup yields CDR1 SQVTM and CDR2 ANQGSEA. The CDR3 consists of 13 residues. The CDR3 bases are TGCAGCGTCGCAACTTCAAAGGGGGAGACCCAGTACTTC. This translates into CSVATSKGETQYF.

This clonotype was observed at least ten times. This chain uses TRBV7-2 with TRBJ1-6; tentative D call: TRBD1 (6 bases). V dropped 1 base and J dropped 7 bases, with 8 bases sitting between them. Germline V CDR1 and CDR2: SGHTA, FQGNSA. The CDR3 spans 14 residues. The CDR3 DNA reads TGTGCCAGCAGCTTAGTAACAGGGAATTCACCCCTCCACTTT. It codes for CASSLVTGNSPLHF.

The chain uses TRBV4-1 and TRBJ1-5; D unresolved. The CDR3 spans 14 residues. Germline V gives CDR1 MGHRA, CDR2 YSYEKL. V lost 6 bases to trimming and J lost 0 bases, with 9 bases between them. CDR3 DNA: TGCGCCAGCAGTAAGACCGATAGCAATCAGCCCCAGCATTTT. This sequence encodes CASSKTDSNQPQHF.

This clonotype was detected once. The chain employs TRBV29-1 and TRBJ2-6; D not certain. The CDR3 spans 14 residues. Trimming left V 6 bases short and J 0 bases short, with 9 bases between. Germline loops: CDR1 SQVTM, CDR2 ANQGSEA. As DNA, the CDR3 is TGCAGCGTGAAAAGGAGCTCTGGGGCCAACGTCCTGACTTTC. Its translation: CSVKRSSGANVLTF.

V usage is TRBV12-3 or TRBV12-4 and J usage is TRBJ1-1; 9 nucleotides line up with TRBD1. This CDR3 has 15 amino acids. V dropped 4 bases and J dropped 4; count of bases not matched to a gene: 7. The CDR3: CASSSQNRGPTEAFF. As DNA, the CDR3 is TGTGCCAGCAGTTCCCAGAACAGGGGGCCCACTGAAGCTTTCTTT.